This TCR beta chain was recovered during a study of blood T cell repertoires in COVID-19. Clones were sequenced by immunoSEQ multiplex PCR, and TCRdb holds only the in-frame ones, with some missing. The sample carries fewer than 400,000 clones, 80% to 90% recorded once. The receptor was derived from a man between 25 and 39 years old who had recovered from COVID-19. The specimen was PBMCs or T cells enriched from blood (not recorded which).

In DNA form, the CDR3 reads TGTGCCAGCATGGACAGGGCGTCCGAGCAGTACTTC. Residues: CASMDRASEQYF. The V call is TRBV19, the J call TRBJ2-7; 8 nucleotides agree with TRBD1. The V segment lost 9 bases and the J segment 6 bases; nucleotides outside the gene matches: 7. From germline, CDR1 is LNHDA and CDR2 SQIVND (reference sequence). CDR3 size: 12 residues.